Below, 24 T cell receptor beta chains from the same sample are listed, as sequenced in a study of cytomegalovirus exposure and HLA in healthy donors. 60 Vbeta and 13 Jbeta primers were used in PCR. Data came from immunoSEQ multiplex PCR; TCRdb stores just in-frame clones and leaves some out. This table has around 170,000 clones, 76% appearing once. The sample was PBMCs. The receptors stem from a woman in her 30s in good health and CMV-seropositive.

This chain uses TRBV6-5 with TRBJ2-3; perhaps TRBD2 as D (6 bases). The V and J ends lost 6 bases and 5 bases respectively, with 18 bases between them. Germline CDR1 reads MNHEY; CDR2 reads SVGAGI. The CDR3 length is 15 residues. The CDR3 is CASRDLAAGLDTQYF. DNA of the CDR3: TGTGCCAGCAGGGACTTAGCGGCAGGTTTAGATACGCAGTATTTT.

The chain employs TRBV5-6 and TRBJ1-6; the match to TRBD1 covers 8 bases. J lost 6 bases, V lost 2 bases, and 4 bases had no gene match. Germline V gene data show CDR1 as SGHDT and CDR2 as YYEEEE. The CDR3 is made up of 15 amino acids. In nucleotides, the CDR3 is TGTGCCAGCAGCTTTGAAACAGGGGGTAATTCACCCCTCCACTTT. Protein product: CASSFETGGNSPLHF.

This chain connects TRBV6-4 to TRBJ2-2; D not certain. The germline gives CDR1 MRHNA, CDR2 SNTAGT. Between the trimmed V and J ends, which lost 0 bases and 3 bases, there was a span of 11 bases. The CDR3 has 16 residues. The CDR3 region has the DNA TGTGCCAGCAGTGACTCGTCAGGTGGTTACACCGGGGAGCTGTTTTTT. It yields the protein CASSDSSGGYTGELFF.

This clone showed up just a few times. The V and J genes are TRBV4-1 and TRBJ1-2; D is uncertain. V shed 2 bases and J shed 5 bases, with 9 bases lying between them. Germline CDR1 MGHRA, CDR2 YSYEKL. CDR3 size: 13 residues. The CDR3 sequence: CASSQIIKYGYTF. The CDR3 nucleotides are TGCGCCAGCAGCCAAATTATAAAATATGGCTACACCTTC.

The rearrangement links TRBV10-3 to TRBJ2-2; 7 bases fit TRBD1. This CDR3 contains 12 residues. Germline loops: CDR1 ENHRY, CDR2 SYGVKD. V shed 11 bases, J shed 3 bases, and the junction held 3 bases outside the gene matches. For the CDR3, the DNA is TGTGCCTCTCAGGGGGACACCGGGGAGCTGTTTTTT. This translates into CASQGDTGELFF.

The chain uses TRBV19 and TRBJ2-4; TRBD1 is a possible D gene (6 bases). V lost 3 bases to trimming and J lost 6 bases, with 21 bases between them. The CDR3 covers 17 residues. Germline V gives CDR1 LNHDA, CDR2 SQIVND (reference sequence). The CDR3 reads CASSISMTGYRLNIQYF. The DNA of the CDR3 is TGTGCCAGTAGTATCAGCATGACAGGTTACAGGTTAAACATTCAGTACTTC.

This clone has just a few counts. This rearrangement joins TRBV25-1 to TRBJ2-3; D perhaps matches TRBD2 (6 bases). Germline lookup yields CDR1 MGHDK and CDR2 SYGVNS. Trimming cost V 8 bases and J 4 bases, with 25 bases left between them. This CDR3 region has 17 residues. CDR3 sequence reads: CASASGRRGGVADTQYF. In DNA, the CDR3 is TGTGCCAGCGCCTCGGGTAGAAGGGGAGGCGTTGCAGATACGCAGTATTTT.

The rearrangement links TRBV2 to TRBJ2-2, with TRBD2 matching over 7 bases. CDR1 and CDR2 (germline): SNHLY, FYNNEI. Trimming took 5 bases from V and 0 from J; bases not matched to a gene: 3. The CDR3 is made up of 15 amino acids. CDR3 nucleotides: TGTGCCAGCAGTCCTAGCGGAACGAACACCGGGGAGCTGTTTTTT. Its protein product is CASSPSGTNTGELFF.

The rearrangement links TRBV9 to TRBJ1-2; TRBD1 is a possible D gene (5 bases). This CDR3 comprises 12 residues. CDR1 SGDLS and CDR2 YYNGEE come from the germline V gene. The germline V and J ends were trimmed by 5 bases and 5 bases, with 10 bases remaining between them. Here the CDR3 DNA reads TGTGCCAGCAGTGGGGCTACATATGGCTACACCTTC. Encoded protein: CASSGATYGYTF.

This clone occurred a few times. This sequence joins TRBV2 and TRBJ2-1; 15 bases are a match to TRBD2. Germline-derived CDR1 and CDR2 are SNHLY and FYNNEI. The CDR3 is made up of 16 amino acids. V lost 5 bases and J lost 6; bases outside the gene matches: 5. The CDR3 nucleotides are TGTGCCAGCAGTTCCTGGACTAGCGGGGGGGGCAATGAGCAGTTCTTC. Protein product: CASSSWTSGGGNEQFF.

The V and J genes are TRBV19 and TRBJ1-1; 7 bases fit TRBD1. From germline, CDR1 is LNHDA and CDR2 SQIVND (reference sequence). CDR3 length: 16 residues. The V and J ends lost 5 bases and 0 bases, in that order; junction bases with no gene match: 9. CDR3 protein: CASSPTQGPMNTEAFF. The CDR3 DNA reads TGTGCCAGTAGTCCAACACAGGGGCCAATGAACACTGAAGCTTTCTTT.

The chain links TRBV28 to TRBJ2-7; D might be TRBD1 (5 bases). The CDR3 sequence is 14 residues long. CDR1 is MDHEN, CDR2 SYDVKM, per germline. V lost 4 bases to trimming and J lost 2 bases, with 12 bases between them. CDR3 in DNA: TGTGCCAGCAGTTCCCCGACAGAGACCTACGAGCAGTACTTC. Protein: CASSSPTETYEQYF. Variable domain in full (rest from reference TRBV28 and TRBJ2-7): DVKVTQSSRYLVKRTGEKVFLECVQDMDHENMFWYRQDPGLGLRLIYFSYDVKMKEKGDIPEGYSVSREKKERFSLILESASTNQTSMYLCASSSPTETYEQYFGPGTRLTVT.

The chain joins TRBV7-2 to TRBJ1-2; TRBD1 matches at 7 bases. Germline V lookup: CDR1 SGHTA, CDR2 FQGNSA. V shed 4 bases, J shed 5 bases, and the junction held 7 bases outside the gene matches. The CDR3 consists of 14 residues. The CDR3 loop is CASSSSVTGYGYTF. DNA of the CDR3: TGTGCCAGCAGCTCCTCCGTGACAGGGTATGGCTACACCTTC. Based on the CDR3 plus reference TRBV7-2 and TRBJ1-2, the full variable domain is GAGVSQSPSNKVTEKGKDVELRCDPISGHTALYWYRQSLGQGLEFLIYFQGNSAPDKSGLPSDRFSAERTGGSVSTLTIQRTQQEDSAVYLCASSSSVTGYGYTFGSGTRLTVV.

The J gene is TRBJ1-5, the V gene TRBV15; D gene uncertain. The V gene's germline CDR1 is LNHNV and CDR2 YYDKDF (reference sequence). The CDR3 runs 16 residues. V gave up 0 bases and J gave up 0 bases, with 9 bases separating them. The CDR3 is CATSRERGLSNQPQHF. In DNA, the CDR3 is TGTGCCACCAGCAGAGAGCGCGGCCTTAGCAATCAGCCCCAGCATTTT.

The CDR3 sequence: CASSLGDRHYSNQPQHF. CDR3 sequence (DNA): TGTGCCAGCAGCTTAGGGGACAGGCATTATAGCAATCAGCCCCAGCATTTT. The genes are TRBV7-2 and TRBJ1-5; 8 positions agree with TRBD1. This CDR3 is 17 amino acids long. With V trimmed by 1 base and J by 0 bases, 5 bases remained unmatched. Per the germline V gene, CDR1 is SGHTA and CDR2 is FQGNSA.

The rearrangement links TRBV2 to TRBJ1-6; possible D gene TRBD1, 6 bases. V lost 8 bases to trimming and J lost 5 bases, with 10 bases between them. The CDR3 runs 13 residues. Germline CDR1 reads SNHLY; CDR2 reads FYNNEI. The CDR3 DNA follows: TGTGCCAGCTCAGGGGTCGATAATTCACCCCTCCACTTT. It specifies CASSGVDNSPLHF. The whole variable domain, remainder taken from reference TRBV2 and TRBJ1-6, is EPEVTQTPSHQVTQMGQEVILRCVPISNHLYFYWYRQILGQKVEFLVSFYNNEISEKSEIFDDQFSVERPDGSNFTLKIRSTKLEDSAMYFCASSGVDNSPLHFGNGTRLTVT.

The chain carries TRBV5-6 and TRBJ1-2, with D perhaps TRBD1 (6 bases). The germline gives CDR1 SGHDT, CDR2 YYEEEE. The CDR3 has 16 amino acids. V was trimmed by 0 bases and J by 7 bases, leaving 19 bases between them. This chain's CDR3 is CASSLANGGRRGGYTF. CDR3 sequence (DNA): TGTGCCAGCAGCTTGGCCAACGGGGGGCGACGGGGTGGCTACACCTTC.

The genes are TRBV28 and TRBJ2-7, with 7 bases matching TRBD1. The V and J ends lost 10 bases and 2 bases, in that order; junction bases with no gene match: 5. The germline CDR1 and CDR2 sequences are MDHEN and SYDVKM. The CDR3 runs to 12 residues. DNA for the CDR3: TGTGCCATCGCGGACAGGCCCTACGAGCAGTACTTC. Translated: CAIADRPYEQYF.

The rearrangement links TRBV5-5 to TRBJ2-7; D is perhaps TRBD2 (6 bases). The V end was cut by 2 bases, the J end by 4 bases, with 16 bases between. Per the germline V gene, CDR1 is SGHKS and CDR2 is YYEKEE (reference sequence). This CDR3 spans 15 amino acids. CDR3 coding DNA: TGTGCCAGCAGCTTAAATCAGGGAGGAATTTACGAGCAGTACTTC. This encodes CASSLNQGGIYEQYF.

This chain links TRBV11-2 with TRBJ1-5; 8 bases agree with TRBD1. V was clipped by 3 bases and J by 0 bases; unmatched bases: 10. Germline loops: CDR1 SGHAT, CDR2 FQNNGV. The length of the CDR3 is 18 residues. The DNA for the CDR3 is TGTGCCAGCAGCTTTATTCGGGACAGGATCTATAGCAATCAGCCCCAGCATTTT. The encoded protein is CASSFIRDRIYSNQPQHF.

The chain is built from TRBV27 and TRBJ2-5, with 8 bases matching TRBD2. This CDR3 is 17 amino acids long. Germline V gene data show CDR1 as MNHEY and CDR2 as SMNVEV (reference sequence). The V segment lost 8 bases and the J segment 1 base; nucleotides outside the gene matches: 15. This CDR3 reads CASRPLYRGGLQETQYF. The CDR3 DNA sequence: TGTGCCAGCCGTCCTCTCTACCGGGGGGGCCTCCAAGAGACCCAGTACTTC.

CDR3 region: CASSLDNKGTDTQYF. CDR3 bases: TGCGCCAGCAGCTTGGACAACAAGGGGACAGATACGCAGTATTTT. This rearrangement joins TRBV5-1 to TRBJ2-3; a weak D match, TRBD1 (5 bases). In germline, CDR1 is SGHRS, CDR2 YFSETQ. This CDR3 spans 15 amino acids. V lost 0 bases, J lost 3 bases, and 11 bases lay in between.

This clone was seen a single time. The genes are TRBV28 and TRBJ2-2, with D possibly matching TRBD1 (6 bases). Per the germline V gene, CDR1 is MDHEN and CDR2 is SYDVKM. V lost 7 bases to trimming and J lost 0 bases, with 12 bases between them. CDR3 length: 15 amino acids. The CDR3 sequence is CASTDRDTNTGELFF. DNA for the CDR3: TGTGCCAGCACCGACCGGGACACGAACACCGGGGAGCTGTTTTTT.

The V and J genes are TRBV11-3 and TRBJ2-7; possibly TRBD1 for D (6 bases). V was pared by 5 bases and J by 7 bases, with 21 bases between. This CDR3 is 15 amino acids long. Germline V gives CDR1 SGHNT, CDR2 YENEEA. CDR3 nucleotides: TGTGCCAGCAGCCCATGGGGCGGTTCAACAGGGGAGCAGTACTTC. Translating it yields CASSPWGGSTGEQYF.